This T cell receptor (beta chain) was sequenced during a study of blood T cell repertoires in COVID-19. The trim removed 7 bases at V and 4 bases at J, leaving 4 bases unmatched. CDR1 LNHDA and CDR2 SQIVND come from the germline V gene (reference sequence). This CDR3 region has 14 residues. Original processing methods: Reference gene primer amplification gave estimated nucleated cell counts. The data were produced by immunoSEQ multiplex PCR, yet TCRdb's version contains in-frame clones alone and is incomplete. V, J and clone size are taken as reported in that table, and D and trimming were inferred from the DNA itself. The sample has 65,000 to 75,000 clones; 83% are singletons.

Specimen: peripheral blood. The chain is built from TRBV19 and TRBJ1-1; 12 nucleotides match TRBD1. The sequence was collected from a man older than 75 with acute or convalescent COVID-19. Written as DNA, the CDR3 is TGTGCCAGTACCGGGACAGGGGGCGTCACTGAAGCTTTCTTT. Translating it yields CASTGTGGVTEAFF.